A single sample gave rise to the 28 T cell receptor beta chains below, sequenced in a study of CD8 T cells in acute hepatitis C reinfection. Some clones are missing from TCRdb's copy, which holds only in-frame ones; the method was immunoSEQ multiplex PCR. The sample lists 30,000 to 45,000 clones, approximately 83% occurring once. Time point defined: naive CD8 control sorted from an acute-time-point sample. The sequenced sample was naive CD8+ T cells from PBMCs. The receptors shown here come from a woman aged 18-29 years who spontaneously cleared hepatitis C infection.

The chain uses TRBV7-8 and TRBJ2-3, with 9 bases lining up with TRBD1. Germline CDR1 is SGHVS and CDR2 is FQNEAQ. The CDR3 covers 20 residues. The J segment lost 3 bases and the V segment lost 2 bases, leaving 18 bases of the junction unmatched. CDR3 sequence reads: CASSLRPGQGTTRFTDTQYF. For the CDR3, the DNA is TGTGCCAGCAGCTTAAGGCCGGGACAGGGTACCACAAGGTTTACAGATACGCAGTATTTT.

J is TRBJ2-7 and V is TRBV6-5; possible D gene TRBD1, 6 bases. The germline V and J ends were trimmed by 6 bases and 3 bases, with 15 bases remaining between them. Per the germline V gene, CDR1 is MNHEY and CDR2 is SVGAGI. The CDR3 loop spans 14 amino acids. The CDR3, as DNA: TGTGCCAGCAGCTCGGTTAGGGGACACTACGAGCAGTACTTC. Protein product: CASSSVRGHYEQYF.

The chain combines TRBV27 with TRBJ2-7; D may match TRBD1 or TRBD2 (6 bases each). V was clipped by 2 bases and J by 4 bases, with 12 bases between them. The CDR3 consists of 14 residues. Per the germline V gene, CDR1 is MNHEY and CDR2 is SMNVEV (reference sequence). The CDR3 is CASSLRGRSYEQYF. DNA of the CDR3: TGTGCCAGCAGTTTAAGGGGGAGGTCTTACGAGCAGTACTTC.

This chain connects TRBV18 to TRBJ2-2; 11 positions match TRBD2. Unmatched junction bases numbered 10, after V lost 3 bases and J lost 4 bases. Germline CDR1 reads KGHSH; CDR2 reads LQKENI. This CDR3 contains 18 residues. The CDR3 reads CASSPQLAGAVVTGELFF. The CDR3 DNA sequence: TGTGCCAGCTCACCCCAACTAGCGGGAGCGGTGGTCACCGGGGAGCTGTTTTTT.

The V gene is TRBV4-1, the J gene TRBJ2-7; unclear D gene. CDR1 is MGHRA and CDR2 is YSYEKL in the germline V gene. Trimming removed 0 bases at V and 10 bases at J, with 10 bases between. The CDR3 runs 12 residues. CDR3 DNA: TGCGCCAGCAGCCAAGATAAGGTAGTTCAGTACTTC. It encodes CASSQDKVVQYF.

J is TRBJ2-5 and V is TRBV27; D perhaps matches TRBD2 (6 bases). The J call may not be correct, given that the DNA end is closer to TRBJ2-7. The CDR3 has 13 amino acids. The germline V gene has CDR1 MNHEY and CDR2 SMNVEV (reference sequence). CDR3 sequence reads: CASSLALASEQYF. DNA of the CDR3: TGTGCCAGCAGTTTGGCACTAGCCTCCGAGCAGTACTTC.

The CDR3 loop is CASSLGGQLAGIGQYF. DNA for the CDR3: TGTGCCAGCAGTTTAGGGGGCCAACTAGCGGGAATAGGGCAGTACTTC. J is TRBJ2-7 and V is TRBV27, with 10 bases matching TRBD2. The CDR3 spans 16 residues. V gave up 2 bases and J gave up 9 bases; unmatched junction bases: 13. Germline CDR1 MNHEY, CDR2 SMNVEV (reference sequence).

This clone has only a few counts. The V gene is TRBV27, the J gene TRBJ1-5; maybe TRBD1 (5 bases). Trimming pared 2 bases from V and 4 bases from J, leaving 12 bases between. The germline V gene has CDR1 MNHEY and CDR2 SMNVEV (reference sequence). The CDR3 loop spans 15 amino acids. The CDR3 DNA reads TGTGCCAGCAGTTTAAAAGGGGACCCAAATCAGCCCCAGCATTTT. It specifies CASSLKGDPNQPQHF.

The V call is TRBV7-7, the J call TRBJ2-1, with unresolved D. Germline loops: CDR1 SSHAT, CDR2 FNYEAQ (reference sequence). Trimming took off 5 bases at V and 9 bases at J, with 17 bases between the two ends. The length of the CDR3 is 14 residues. The CDR3 DNA sequence: TGTGCCAGCAGCCCCGTCCCCCCGAACGGTGAGCAGTTCTTC. It yields the protein CASSPVPPNGEQFF.

This clone was seen just once. The gene calls are TRBV7-9 and TRBJ2-1; 9 nucleotides line up with TRBD1. With 6 bases clipped from V and 7 bases from J, the junction kept 10 bases outside the gene matches. This CDR3 spans 15 amino acids. CDR1 SEHNR and CDR2 FQNEAQ come from the germline V gene (reference sequence). CDR3 region: CASRGTGLRNNEQFF. As DNA, the CDR3 is TGTGCCAGCAGAGGGACAGGGCTCCGGAATAATGAGCAGTTCTTC.

The chain recombines TRBV7-2 with TRBJ2-1; 7 bases align to TRBD2. V gave up 5 bases and J gave up 10 bases; unmatched junction bases: 14. The CDR3 covers 15 residues. Germline-derived CDR1 and CDR2 are SGHTA and FQGNSA. DNA for the CDR3: TGTGCCAGCAGCCTTGTTTTTACGACTAGCTACGAGCAGTTCTTC. Protein product: CASSLVFTTSYEQFF.

The chain combines TRBV18 with TRBJ2-7; no definite D call. Germline V CDR1 and CDR2: KGHSH, LQKENI. The germline V and J ends were trimmed by 3 bases and 3 bases, with 9 bases remaining between them. The CDR3 sequence is 13 residues long. CDR3: CASSPDTNYEQYF. The CDR3 DNA is TGTGCCAGCTCACCTGACACCAACTACGAGCAGTACTTC.

The gene calls are TRBV29-1 and TRBJ2-5; possibly TRBD2 for D (5 bases). The germline V gene has CDR1 SQVTM and CDR2 ANQGSEA. The ends were cut back, 6 bases at V and 5 bases at J, with 13 bases in the middle. This CDR3 has 12 residues. The CDR3 is CSVTGSRETQYF. For the CDR3, the DNA is TGCAGCGTCACGGGGAGTCGGGAGACCCAGTACTTC.

The chain links TRBV4-1 to TRBJ2-5; TRBD1 agrees at 8 bases. V lost 1 base to trimming and J lost 5 bases; unmatched junction nucleotides: 6. The CDR3 runs to 15 residues. The germline CDR1 and CDR2 sequences are MGHRA and YSYEKL. The CDR3 loop is CASSQAGGARETQYF. Here the CDR3 DNA reads TGCGCCAGCAGCCAAGCAGGGGGCGCGCGTGAGACCCAGTACTTC.

This rearrangement joins TRBV14 to TRBJ1-2; D uncertain. Germline values: CDR1 SGHDN, CDR2 FVKESK. V lost 1 base, J lost 1 base, and 10 bases lay in between. This CDR3 is 15 amino acids long. This chain's CDR3 is CASSQVIGDNYGYTF. The CDR3 DNA sequence: TGTGCCAGCAGCCAAGTAATAGGAGATAACTATGGCTACACCTTC.

V gene TRBV7-9 combines with J gene TRBJ1-2; 11 positions match TRBD1. This CDR3 has 16 amino acids. CDR1 is SEHNR, CDR2 FQNEAQ, per germline (reference sequence). Trimming cost V 5 bases and J 8 bases; bases outside gene matches: 13. The CDR3 DNA reads TGTGCCAGCAGCCCAATCCCTGTGGACAGGGGGCCAGGCTACACCTTC. Its protein is CASSPIPVDRGPGYTF.

The rearrangement links TRBV29-1 to TRBJ1-1, with 9 nucleotides matching TRBD1. J lost 7 bases, V lost 3 bases, and 3 bases had no gene match. Looked up from germline, CDR1 is SQVTM and CDR2 is ANQGSEA. The CDR3 extends over 12 amino acids. The CDR3 loop reads CSVDTGGFEAFF. The CDR3 nucleotides read TGCAGCGTTGACACAGGGGGCTTTGAAGCTTTCTTT. The variable domain in full, completed from reference TRBV29-1 and TRBJ1-1, reads SAVISQKPSRDICQRGTSLTIQCQVDSQVTMMFWYRQQPGQSLTLIATANQGSEATYESGFVIDKFPISRPNLTFSTLTVSNMSPEDSSIYLCSVDTGGFEAFFGQGTRLTVV.

This sequence joins TRBV5-4 and TRBJ2-7; 10 nucleotides align to TRBD2. The CDR3 is made up of 15 amino acids. V lost 0 bases and J lost 4; bases outside the gene matches: 4. CDR1 SGHNT and CDR2 YYREEE come from the germline V gene (reference sequence). The CDR3 sequence is CASSLGTSGGYEQYF. Written as DNA, the CDR3 is TGTGCCAGCAGCTTGGGGACTAGCGGAGGGTACGAGCAGTACTTC.

The chain combines TRBV9 with TRBJ2-7, with D hard to call. This CDR3 is 14 amino acids long. Germline V lookup: CDR1 SGDLS, CDR2 YYNGEE. V lost 4 bases and J lost 2, with 13 bases in between. In DNA form, the CDR3 reads TGTGCCAGCAGCCCATATATGTGGGCCTACGAGCAGTACTTC. Translation: CASSPYMWAYEQYF.

V is TRBV29-1 and J is TRBJ2-1; D may be TRBD1 (5 bases). Germline-derived CDR1 and CDR2 are SQVTM and ANQGSEA. Trimming removed 1 base from V and 5 bases from J, with 6 bases in between. The CDR3 runs 12 residues. CDR3 nucleotide sequence: TGCAGCGTTGAAGGGACAAACAATGAGCAGTTCTTC. Amino acid sequence: CSVEGTNNEQFF.

J is TRBJ2-1 and V is TRBV29-1; the match to TRBD2 covers 9 bases. J gave up 8 bases and V 1 base, and 9 bases lay outside the gene matches. Germline CDR1 SQVTM, CDR2 ANQGSEA. This CDR3 region has 15 residues. The CDR3 loop is CSVEGERGVIDEQFF. DNA for the CDR3: TGCAGCGTTGAAGGAGAGCGGGGGGTTATCGATGAGCAGTTCTTC.

The chain has TRBV4-1 and TRBJ2-5; the D gene is possibly TRBD1 (5 bases). V was clipped by 1 base and J by 5 bases, with 5 bases between them. Germline values: CDR1 MGHRA, CDR2 YSYEKL. The CDR3 covers 12 residues. This CDR3 is CASSQAGETQYF. CDR3 sequence (DNA): TGCGCCAGCAGCCAAGCAGGGGAGACCCAGTACTTC.

This clone was counted only a few times. The chain's CDR3 is CSVPGQGNTEAFF. In DNA, the CDR3 is TGCAGCGTACCCGGACAGGGGAACACTGAAGCTTTCTTT. The chain links TRBV29-1 to TRBJ1-1; TRBD1 matches at 8 bases. CDR1 SQVTM and CDR2 ANQGSEA come from the germline V gene. The length of the CDR3 is 13 residues. The V gene end was trimmed by 6 bases and the J gene end by 1 base; junction bases not matched to a gene: 4.

The chain employs TRBV6-6 and TRBJ2-2; 8 bases agree with TRBD1. J lost 0 bases, V lost 5 bases, and 2 bases had no gene match. Germline CDR1 reads MNHNY; CDR2 reads SVGAGI (reference sequence). CDR3 length: 15 residues. CDR3 sequence reads: CASSLDRANTGELFF. The CDR3 coding sequence is TGTGCCAGCAGTCTGGACAGGGCGAACACCGGGGAGCTGTTTTTT.

This clone showed up just a few times. The chain recombines TRBV10-3 with TRBJ2-7; 7 nucleotides match TRBD2. Losses at the gene ends were 5 bases for V and 5 bases for J; bases not matched to a gene: 6. Germline-derived CDR1 and CDR2 are ENHRY and SYGVKD. The CDR3 length is 13 residues. The CDR3 nucleotides read TGTGCCATCAGTTGGGGGGGAGGGAACGAGCAGTACTTC. This gives the protein CAISWGGGNEQYF.

The chain recombines TRBV25-1 with TRBJ1-3; D is undetermined. CDR1 is MGHDK, CDR2 SYGVNS, per germline. V lost 0 bases, J lost 3 bases, and 0 bases lay in between. CDR3 length: 12 amino acids. The CDR3 loop is CASSEYGNTIYF. Written as DNA, the CDR3 is TGTGCCAGCAGTGAATATGGAAACACCATATATTTT.

The chain combines TRBV14 with TRBJ1-1; 7 bases agree with TRBD1. V lost 0 bases, J lost 4 bases, and 8 bases stayed unmatched. The CDR3 covers 16 residues. Germline V gene lookup returns CDR1 SGHDN and CDR2 FVKESK. This CDR3 is CASSQDWGRGITEAFF. The CDR3 coding sequence is TGTGCCAGCAGCCAAGATTGGGGCAGGGGGATCACTGAAGCTTTCTTT.

This clone turned up a few times. The CDR3 protein is CASSGTDGLAAYEQYF. The CDR3 nucleotides are TGTGCCAGCAGCGGCACGGACGGACTAGCGGCTTACGAGCAGTACTTC. J is TRBJ2-7 and V is TRBV5-4; 10 bases are a match to TRBD2. The V segment lost 4 bases and the J segment 4 bases; nucleotides outside the gene matches: 11. The CDR3 has 16 amino acids. Germline V gives CDR1 SGHNT, CDR2 YYREEE (reference sequence).